A selection of T cell receptor beta chains follows, all from one sample in a study of T-cell reconstitution after alpha-beta-depleted transplantation in children. Each CDR3 protein gets one entry after TCRdb re-called the PCR reads with MiXCR. Found here are about 260,000 distinct CDR3 sequences, around a tenth of them singletons; the top ten hold about 20%. The source material was peripheral blood, sampled 180 days after TCRalphabeta/CD19-depleted stem cell transplant. Every receptor here comes from a male patient aged 2-10 years who had a stem cell transplant for chronic granulomatous disease, so the T cells may come from the graft donor. CDR3s leave out the opening cysteine and the closing phenylalanine or tryptophan. Fields, in order: CDR3 protein, V gene, J gene.

CDR3aa: ASRQAGGPLNEQF
v_gene: TRBV12-3/TRBV12-4
j_gene: TRBJ2-1

CDR3aa: ASSSARDRARVDTQY
v_gene: TRBV5-1
j_gene: TRBJ2-3

CDR3aa: ASSLTGLAGVAETQY
v_gene: TRBV7-3
j_gene: TRBJ2-5

CDR3aa: ASSFRSPTSYNEQF
v_gene: TRBV5-1
j_gene: TRBJ2-1

CDR3aa: ASSSGGQNNEQF
v_gene: TRBV6-2/TRBV6-3
j_gene: TRBJ2-1

CDR3aa: ASSLGPGQGATGELF
v_gene: TRBV11-2
j_gene: TRBJ2-2

CDR3aa: ASSFAGAYEQY
v_gene: TRBV11-3
j_gene: TRBJ2-7

CDR3aa: ASSFSINQPQH
v_gene: TRBV12-3/TRBV12-4
j_gene: TRBJ1-5

CDR3aa: ASSFWRGNIQY
v_gene: TRBV28
j_gene: TRBJ2-4

CDR3aa: ASSLLAEREGRTGANVLT
v_gene: TRBV9
j_gene: TRBJ2-6

CDR3aa: ASSQDPTGIGTQY
v_gene: TRBV4-3
j_gene: TRBJ2-3

CDR3aa: ASSPGQVHNYGYT
v_gene: TRBV12-3/TRBV12-4
j_gene: TRBJ1-2

CDR3aa: ASSLWQGTTEAF
v_gene: TRBV27
j_gene: TRBJ1-1

CDR3aa: ASSDRQEKLF
v_gene: TRBV7-9
j_gene: TRBJ1-4

CDR3aa: ASSLRTGTPVAGELF
v_gene: TRBV5-1
j_gene: TRBJ2-2

CDR3aa: ASSVLAVNTGELF
v_gene: TRBV2
j_gene: TRBJ2-2

CDR3aa: AISESPGVGRFSYEQY
v_gene: TRBV10-3
j_gene: TRBJ2-7

CDR3aa: ASSLANGKNTGELF
v_gene: TRBV7-2
j_gene: TRBJ2-2

CDR3aa: ASSGPGHSGNTIY
v_gene: TRBV18
j_gene: TRBJ1-3

CDR3aa: ASSFRRVNTEAF
v_gene: TRBV12-3/TRBV12-4
j_gene: TRBJ1-1

CDR3aa: ASSLGRLVDRTSGANVLT
v_gene: TRBV7-8
j_gene: TRBJ2-6

CDR3aa: AVRRSGADHEQY
v_gene: TRBV10-3
j_gene: TRBJ2-7

CDR3aa: ASSRTGQTTGLF
v_gene: TRBV5-1
j_gene: TRBJ1-4

CDR3aa: SVGSMGTGAWEQY
v_gene: TRBV29-1
j_gene: TRBJ2-7

CDR3aa: ASSSTSGSIGELF
v_gene: TRBV7-9
j_gene: TRBJ2-2

CDR3aa: ASSFLRAGYNEQF
v_gene: TRBV12-3/TRBV12-4
j_gene: TRBJ2-1

CDR3aa: ASTPGVAAGYEQY
v_gene: TRBV12-3/TRBV12-4
j_gene: TRBJ2-7

CDR3aa: ASSLVAGLGNEQF
v_gene: TRBV7-2
j_gene: TRBJ2-1

CDR3aa: ASSSRQATQY
v_gene: TRBV12-3/TRBV12-4
j_gene: TRBJ2-3

CDR3aa: AISVSGRTDTQY
v_gene: TRBV10-3
j_gene: TRBJ2-3

CDR3aa: AWRNIGGTDTQY
v_gene: TRBV30
j_gene: TRBJ2-3

CDR3aa: AISTGTSDSDTQY
v_gene: TRBV10-3
j_gene: TRBJ2-3

CDR3aa: SARVPSGGGVTGELF
v_gene: TRBV20-1
j_gene: TRBJ2-2

CDR3aa: ASSDAGPSYNEQF
v_gene: TRBV25-1
j_gene: TRBJ2-1

CDR3aa: SAGNTGVPLMYTQY
v_gene: TRBV20-1
j_gene: TRBJ2-3

CDR3aa: ASSQGSTYGYT
v_gene: TRBV14
j_gene: TRBJ1-2

CDR3aa: ASSPSAGTFRYEQY
v_gene: TRBV7-9
j_gene: TRBJ2-7

CDR3aa: ASVPGGTYNEQF
v_gene: TRBV19
j_gene: TRBJ2-1

CDR3aa: ASSYSKRERYDEQY
v_gene: TRBV6-2/TRBV6-3
j_gene: TRBJ2-7

CDR3aa: ASISGTASYEQY
v_gene: TRBV7-9
j_gene: TRBJ2-7

CDR3aa: ASSPRLGSDEQF
v_gene: TRBV18
j_gene: TRBJ2-1

CDR3aa: SARDGLAGRDTQY
v_gene: TRBV20-1
j_gene: TRBJ2-3

CDR3aa: ASSRRDSLLEAF
v_gene: TRBV12-3/TRBV12-4
j_gene: TRBJ1-1

CDR3aa: ASSPRSGRATDTQY
v_gene: TRBV18
j_gene: TRBJ2-3